This T cell receptor beta chain was sequenced during a study of shared clonotypes between healthy human individuals. Germline lookup yields CDR1 MNHEY and CDR2 SMNVEV (reference sequence). Trimming cost V 3 bases and J 6 bases, with 21 bases left between them. This CDR3 spans 17 amino acids. TCRdb keeps only in-frame clones here, not all; method: immunoSEQ multiplex PCR. Found here are more than 1.2 million clones, 98% of them singletons; the top ten hold about 0.35%. The sequenced sample was naive CD4+ T cells sorted from blood. Subset described: CD45RA+ positively selected. The clonotype comes from a man in his thirties or forties in good health. The rearrangement joins TRBV27 to TRBJ1-5, with D maybe TRBD1 (6 bases). The CDR3 reads CASSFLSGGARGQPQHF. The CDR3 coding sequence is TGTGCCAGCAGTTTCCTTAGTGGGGGGGCGCGAGGTCAGCCCCAGCATTTT.